This entry describes one T cell receptor beta chain. The antigen is undetermined. Clones were sequenced by immunoSEQ multiplex PCR, and TCRdb holds only the in-frame ones, with some missing. This sample has approximately 130,000 clones, with over 75% found just once. CDR1 is SGHAT and CDR2 is FQNNGV in the germline V gene. Unmatched junction bases numbered 6, after V lost 5 bases and J lost 0 bases. There are 15 residues in the CDR3. The data derive from a study of T cell responses to AZD1222 COVID-19 vaccine. Study observations and caveats: At 160-218 and 743-854, vaccine-associated CD4 TCRs were dominant, and they spanned spike. Researchers took repertoire samples only after the peak T cell response had come.

Pooled samples include second doses given at about 4 or 12 weeks. This material consisted of peripheral blood, taken 28 days after the second AZD1222 dose. This sequence originates from an adult who received the AZD1222 COVID-19 vaccine. The chain has TRBV11-2 and TRBJ2-7, with 8 bases lining up with TRBD1. The CDR3 sequence is CASSPTGGNSYEQYF. In DNA, the CDR3 is TGTGCCAGCAGCCCAACAGGGGGAAACTCCTACGAGCAGTACTTC.